This TCR beta chain was retrieved from a study of blood T cell repertoires in COVID-19. Whole-study context: PBMCs, B-cell-depleted T cells, or T cells were the source of the cDNA or gDNA that made up the material.

CDR3 length: 17 amino acids. Germline CDR1 and CDR2: LGHNA and YSLEER. V shed 1 base, J shed 6 bases, and the junction held 14 bases outside the gene matches. Measured with immunoSEQ multiplex PCR; TCRdb has only the in-frame clones, and not every one. Of a few hundred thousand clones detected, about 82% appear once; the ten largest clones hold 1.5% to 2%. The sequence was obtained from a woman in her 50s with acute or convalescent COVID-19. The chain employs TRBV4-3 and TRBJ2-7, with 8 bases aligning to TRBD1. Sequenced input: peripheral blood. For the CDR3, the DNA is TGCGCCAGCAGCCAAGTTCTTGGGACAGGACCTTTGGGCGAGCAGTACTTC. Translating gives CASSQVLGTGPLGEQYF.